A selection of T cell receptor beta chains follows, all from one sample in a study of T cell responses to AZD1222 COVID-19 vaccine. Libraries were prepared by immunoSEQ multiplex PCR; TCRdb keeps only in-frame clonotypes and omits some of them. The table lists 65,000 to 70,000 clones, 88% of them singletons. This sample comprised peripheral blood, obtained on day 0 of AZD1222 vaccination. The receptors were sampled from an adult in good health. Both conserved end residues are part of each CDR3. Each record gives: CDR3 protein, CDR3 DNA, D gene, V gene, J gene, clone size, CDR3 length. The D gene is left open where the match is weak. Clone size, where shown, is once, few, many, or a class for clones that have expanded.

CDR3aa: CASSLSWDVTGELFF
CDR3nt: TGTGCCAGCAGCTTATCCTGGGATGTCACCGGGGAGCTGTTTTTT
d_gene: .
v_gene: TRBV11-2
j_gene: TRBJ2-2
abundance: .
len: 15

CDR3aa: CASSESGSGQPQHF
CDR3nt: TGTGCCAGCAGTGAATCAGGGAGCGGTCAGCCCCAGCATTTT
d_gene: .
v_gene: TRBV25-1
j_gene: TRBJ1-5
abundance: few
len: 14

CDR3aa: CASSLYGYEQYF
CDR3nt: TGTGCCAGCAGTTTATATGGCTACGAGCAGTACTTC
d_gene: .
v_gene: TRBV28
j_gene: TRBJ2-7
abundance: .
len: 12

CDR3aa: CASSFPREGTEAFF
CDR3nt: TGTGCCAGCAGCTTCCCCCGCGAGGGCACTGAAGCTTTCTTT
d_gene: .
v_gene: TRBV7-6
j_gene: TRBJ1-1
abundance: .
len: 14

CDR3aa: CASSLDAEKLFF
CDR3nt: TGTGCCAGCAGTTTGGACGCTGAAAAACTGTTTTTT
d_gene: .
v_gene: TRBV12-3/TRBV12-4
j_gene: TRBJ1-4
abundance: .
len: 12

CDR3aa: CASSPGTGSGYEQYF
CDR3nt: TGTGCTAGCAGCCCTGGGACAGGGAGTGGGTACGAGCAGTACTTC
d_gene: TRBD1
v_gene: TRBV7-7
j_gene: TRBJ2-7
abundance: .
len: 15

CDR3aa: CASSTLASGTEAFF
CDR3nt: TGTGCCAGCAGCACCCTCGCATCGGGCACTGAAGCTTTCTTT
d_gene: .
v_gene: TRBV21-1
j_gene: TRBJ1-1
abundance: once
len: 14

CDR3aa: CSVEEVIGELFF
CDR3nt: TGCAGCGTTGAAGAGGTTATCGGGGAGCTGTTTTTT
d_gene: .
v_gene: TRBV29-1
j_gene: TRBJ2-2
abundance: .
len: 12

CDR3aa: CASSPMGDRGQPQHF
CDR3nt: TGTGCCAGCAGTCCTATGGGGGACAGGGGACAGCCCCAGCATTTT
d_gene: TRBD1
v_gene: TRBV25-1
j_gene: TRBJ1-5
abundance: .
len: 15

CDR3aa: CAWSENRGRIGNEQFF
CDR3nt: TGTGCCTGGAGTGAAAACAGGGGGCGAATAGGTAATGAGCAGTTCTTC
d_gene: TRBD1
v_gene: TRBV30
j_gene: TRBJ2-1
abundance: .
len: 16

CDR3aa: CASSLQGAVTEAFF
CDR3nt: TGTGCCAGCAGCTTACAGGGGGCGGTAACTGAAGCTTTCTTT
d_gene: TRBD1
v_gene: TRBV11-2
j_gene: TRBJ1-1
abundance: .
len: 14

CDR3aa: CSVEDLQLNEQFF
CDR3nt: TGCAGCGTTGAAGATCTTCAGCTCAATGAGCAGTTCTTC
d_gene: .
v_gene: TRBV29-1
j_gene: TRBJ2-1
abundance: .
len: 13

CDR3aa: CASSTGQGWGTEAFF
CDR3nt: TGTGCCAGCAGCACCGGACAGGGCTGGGGAACTGAAGCTTTCTTT
d_gene: TRBD1
v_gene: TRBV9
j_gene: TRBJ1-1
abundance: .
len: 15

CDR3aa: CASSLWAGSGANVLTF
CDR3nt: TGTGCCAGCAGCTTGTGGGCGGGGAGTGGGGCCAACGTCCTGACTTTC
d_gene: .
v_gene: TRBV5-6
j_gene: TRBJ2-6
abundance: .
len: 16

CDR3aa: CASSNSRQGGYTEAFF
CDR3nt: TGTGCCAGCAGCAACTCAAGACAGGGAGGATATACTGAAGCTTTCTTT
d_gene: TRBD1
v_gene: TRBV7-3
j_gene: TRBJ1-1
abundance: .
len: 16

CDR3aa: CASRVFGDEQFF
CDR3nt: TGTGCCAGCCGGGTTTTTGGAGATGAGCAGTTCTTC
d_gene: .
v_gene: TRBV28
j_gene: TRBJ2-1
abundance: .
len: 12